The 23 T cell receptor beta chains below were found in one sample sequenced in a study of OX40 agonist ivuxolimab in advanced cancers. Here immunoSEQ multiplex PCR was the method, and the copy in TCRdb shows in-frame clones only, minus some. The data show nearly 25,000 clones, with 77% seen just once and more than 15% held by the top ten. Specimen: CD4+ or CD8+ T cells sorted from blood, collected in a trial of the OX40 agonist ivuxolimab. All receptors derive from an adult with an advanced solid tumor such as melanoma, head and neck, liver or kidney cancer.

CDR3 DNA: TGTGCCAGCAAGGAAGGGTCGAACACCGGGGAGCTGTTTTTT. Its protein is CASKEGSNTGELFF. The chain has TRBV6-4 and TRBJ2-2; D is unresolved. Germline V gene lookup returns CDR1 MRHNA and CDR2 SNTAGT. The CDR3 length is 14 residues. Trimming shortened V by 7 bases and J by 0 bases, and 9 bases separated the two germline ends.

This clone was recorded only once. V gene TRBV29-1 combines with J gene TRBJ2-2; 7 bases are shared with TRBD1. Germline V lookup: CDR1 SQVTM, CDR2 ANQGSEA. The V segment lost 6 bases and the J segment 7 bases; nucleotides outside the gene matches: 8. CDR3 length: 13 residues. CDR3 bases: TGCAGCGTCTCTAAAGGGGGCCACGGGGAGCTGTTTTTT. This translates into CSVSKGGHGELFF.

This chain connects TRBV4-2 to TRBJ1-5; D is undetermined. Per the germline V gene, CDR1 is LGHNA and CDR2 is YNFKEQ. The CDR3 length is 14 residues. The V end lost 0 bases, the J end lost 7 bases, and 10 bases lay between the germline ends. This chain's CDR3 is CASSQELGPQPQHF. The CDR3 DNA is TGTGCCAGCAGCCAAGAATTGGGTCCCCAGCCCCAGCATTTT.

V gene TRBV4-1 combines with J gene TRBJ2-1; D may be TRBD1 (6 bases). Trimming left V 0 bases short and J 14 bases short, with 14 bases between. Germline values: CDR1 MGHRA, CDR2 YSYEKL. The CDR3 length is 13 residues. The CDR3 DNA follows: TGCGCCAGCAGCCAAGATCCAGGGGCTCGTGAGTTCTTC. Its translation: CASSQDPGAREFF.

This chain uses TRBV7-2 with TRBJ2-7; D not certain. V lost 4 bases and J lost 3, with 13 bases in between. There are 14 residues in the CDR3. Germline V lookup: CDR1 SGHTA, CDR2 FQGNSA. The CDR3 region is CASSSSSSDYEQYF. The CDR3 DNA reads as TGTGCCAGCAGCTCAAGTAGTTCCGACTACGAGCAGTACTTC.

The chain has TRBV6-6 and TRBJ2-5; D is possibly TRBD2 (7 bases). The V end was cut by 8 bases, the J end by 5 bases, with 12 bases between. Germline-derived CDR1 and CDR2 are MNHNY and SVGAGI (reference sequence). The CDR3 extends over 12 amino acids. CDR3 sequence reads: CASGGAGETQYF. CDR3 sequence (DNA): TGTGCCAGCGGGGGGGCGGGGGAGACCCAGTACTTC.

V and J are TRBV5-4 and TRBJ1-2, with TRBD1 matching over 11 bases. Unmatched junction bases numbered 5, after V lost 4 bases and J lost 0 bases. The germline CDR1 and CDR2 sequences are SGHNT and YYREEE (reference sequence). The CDR3 totals 16 residues. The CDR3 here is CASSKDRGRTNYGYTF. DNA for the CDR3: TGTGCCAGCAGCAAGGACAGGGGGCGAACTAACTATGGCTACACCTTC.

CDR3 in DNA: TGTGCCAGCTCACTAATTACAGGATCGATGAGCAATCAGCCCCAGCATTTT. Protein: CASSLITGSMSNQPQHF. The rearrangement uses TRBV18 and TRBJ1-5; weak D call: TRBD1 (5 bases). The CDR3 has 17 amino acids. Germline assignment: CDR1 KGHSH and CDR2 LQKENI. Trimming stripped 4 bases from V and 1 base from J, with 17 bases between.

CDR3 sequence: CASSPLTGSNEAFF. As DNA, the CDR3 is TGTGCCAGCAGTCCGTTGACAGGGTCTAATGAAGCTTTCTTT. V and J are TRBV27 and TRBJ1-1; 7 nucleotides align to TRBD1. From germline, CDR1 is MNHEY and CDR2 SMNVEV (reference sequence). The CDR3 runs 14 residues. Trimming took 5 bases from V and 7 from J; bases not matched to a gene: 10.

The chain is built from TRBV27 and TRBJ2-7; weak D call: TRBD1 (6 bases). CDR1 MNHEY and CDR2 SMNVEV come from the germline V gene (reference sequence). Trimming took off 6 bases at V and 2 bases at J, with 17 bases between the two ends. The CDR3 extends over 15 amino acids. CDR3: CASRVTPGQTYEQYF. CDR3 in DNA: TGTGCCAGCAGAGTAACACCGGGACAAACCTACGAGCAGTACTTC.

This clone was found a few times. The rearrangement joins TRBV5-6 to TRBJ2-5; D could derive from TRBD1 or TRBD2 (6 bases each). The CDR3 has 14 residues. Trimming stripped 0 bases from V and 4 bases from J, with 10 bases between. Germline CDR1 reads SGHDT; CDR2 reads YYEEEE. The CDR3 is CASSLVGGGETQYF. The DNA for the CDR3 is TGTGCCAGCAGCTTGGTCGGAGGGGGAGAGACCCAGTACTTC. The whole variable domain, filled in from reference TRBV5-6 and TRBJ2-5, reads DAGVTQSPTHLIKTRGQQVTLRCSPKSGHDTVSWYQQALGQGPQFIFQYYEEEERQRGNFPDRFSGHQFPNYSSELNVNALLLGDSALYLCASSLVGGGETQYFGPGTRLLVL.

The rearrangement joins TRBV5-6 to TRBJ2-5, with 10 bases lining up with TRBD2. CDR1 and CDR2 from the germline V gene are SGHDT and YYEEEE. The trim removed 4 bases at V and 4 bases at J, leaving 10 bases unmatched. The CDR3 covers 16 residues. The CDR3 is CASSGQRGGLGETQYF. CDR3 nucleotide sequence: TGTGCCAGCAGCGGCCAGCGGGGGGGCCTAGGAGAGACCCAGTACTTC.

J is TRBJ2-2 and V is TRBV14; D remains ambiguous. Germline CDR1 reads SGHDN; CDR2 reads FVKESK. This CDR3 contains 13 residues. Trimming removed 0 bases from V and 6 bases from J, with 5 bases in between. Here the CDR3 reads CASSQEWAGELFF. CDR3 sequence (DNA): TGTGCCAGCAGCCAAGAGTGGGCCGGGGAGCTGTTTTTT.

This clone was observed a handful of times. This chain uses TRBV19 with TRBJ2-1; TRBD1 matches at 9 bases. Germline lookup yields CDR1 LNHDA and CDR2 SQIVND (reference sequence). The V and J ends lost 8 bases and 3 bases, in that order; junction bases with no gene match: 8. The CDR3 is 15 residues long. CDR3 residues: CASAQQGAGYNEQFF. The DNA of the CDR3 is TGTGCCAGTGCTCAACAGGGGGCTGGCTACAATGAGCAGTTCTTC.

V and J are TRBV6-6 and TRBJ2-5, with 8 bases that match TRBD2. This CDR3 contains 14 residues. Germline V CDR1 and CDR2: MNHNY, SVGAGI (reference sequence). V was clipped by 5 bases and J by 7 bases; unmatched bases: 9. CDR3 coding DNA: TGTGCCAGCAGTCCGGGACTAGAGAGGGCGACCCAGTACTTC. Its protein is CASSPGLERATQYF.

This clone was seen more than once but under ten times. V usage is TRBV18 and J usage is TRBJ1-6; possibly TRBD1 for D (6 bases). The V end was cut by 3 bases, the J end by 10 bases, with 19 bases between. The CDR3 extends over 16 amino acids. Germline V gives CDR1 KGHSH, CDR2 LQKENI. This chain's CDR3 is CASSPRGGGAGSPLHF. The CDR3 region has the DNA TGTGCCAGCTCACCTAGGGGAGGGGGGGCCGGATCACCCCTCCACTTT.

By its share, this clone is medium-sized. CDR3: CASSQGGRPEAFF. The CDR3 region has the DNA TGCGCCAGCAGCCAAGGAGGGAGACCTGAAGCTTTCTTT. The chain couples TRBV4-1 to TRBJ1-1; D not certain. Trimming took off 1 base at V and 6 bases at J, with 9 bases between the two ends. The CDR3 contains 13 residues. Germline loops: CDR1 MGHRA, CDR2 YSYEKL.

In its sample, this clone was seen a few times. This chain joins TRBV14 and TRBJ1-5; D is undetermined. The germline V and J ends were trimmed by 4 bases and 0 bases, with 7 bases remaining between them. CDR1 and CDR2 from the germline V gene are SGHDN and FVKESK. The CDR3 is made up of 14 amino acids. DNA of the CDR3: TGTGCCAGCAGCCCGGGGTATAGCAATCAGCCCCAGCATTTT. Encoded protein: CASSPGYSNQPQHF.

This rearrangement joins TRBV27 to TRBJ2-7, with a weak D call TRBD1 (6 bases). The CDR3 sequence is 16 residues long. The V gene's germline CDR1 is MNHEY and CDR2 SMNVEV (reference sequence). V was clipped by 5 bases and J by 1 base, with 18 bases between them. In DNA, the CDR3 is TGTGCCAGCAGTCTTACGACAGGACCATCATCCTACGAGCAGTACTTC. It specifies CASSLTTGPSSYEQYF.

The chain is built from TRBV19 and TRBJ2-4; 8 positions match TRBD1. CDR3 length: 17 residues. Losses at the gene ends were 7 bases for V and 2 bases for J; bases not matched to a gene: 13. In germline, CDR1 is LNHDA, CDR2 SQIVND (reference sequence). CDR3 DNA: TGTGCCAGTATGCTTGCAGGGGGCGCGAGGACCAAAAACATTCAGTACTTC. This sequence encodes CASMLAGGARTKNIQYF.

The CDR3 spells CASSLVPRGGFEETQYF. For the CDR3, the DNA is TGCGCCAGCAGCTTGGTTCCGCGGGGGGGATTTGAAGAGACCCAGTACTTC. V and J are TRBV5-1 and TRBJ2-5; 9 bases line up with TRBD2. Germline V gene sequence: CDR1 SGHRS, CDR2 YFSETQ. V shed 0 bases, J shed 3 bases, and the junction held 9 bases outside the gene matches. CDR3 length: 17 amino acids.

The chain employs TRBV10-3 and TRBJ2-1; D assignment may be TRBD1 or TRBD2 (5 bases each). V was clipped by 4 bases and J by 0 bases, with 13 bases between them. The CDR3 spans 16 residues. In germline, CDR1 is ENHRY, CDR2 SYGVKD. The CDR3, as DNA: TGTGCCATCAGTGCGAGGGACGCCAGCTCCTACAATGAGCAGTTCTTC. Translated, it gives CAISARDASSYNEQFF.

The rearrangement links TRBV6-5 to TRBJ1-2, with D hard to call. Per the germline V gene, CDR1 is MNHEY and CDR2 is SVGAGI. The CDR3 has 14 amino acids. V lost 6 bases, J lost 5 bases, and 16 bases lay in between. The CDR3 region is CASRTLTPGYGYTF. The CDR3 DNA follows: TGTGCCAGCAGAACCCTGACTCCAGGATATGGCTACACCTTC.